The sequence of this TCR beta chain was determined in a study of cytomegalovirus exposure and HLA in healthy donors. V trimming: 6 bases; J trimming: 5 bases; junction bases outside the gene matches: 0. Germline V gives CDR1 MDHEN, CDR2 SYDVKM. The length of the CDR3 is 12 residues. 13 Jbeta primers and 60 Vbeta primers were used for the PCR. Sequenced by immunoSEQ multiplex PCR; TCRdb stores in-frame clones only, minus some. The data contain approximately 130,000 clones, more than 80% of them singletons. The clonotype was recovered from a woman in her twenties or thirties in good health and CMV-seropositive. What was sequenced was PBMCs. This sequence joins TRBV28 and TRBJ2-2; the match to TRBD2 covers 7 bases. CDR3 DNA: TGTGCCAGCAGAGCGGGGACCGGGGAGCTGTTTTTT. Its protein product is CASRAGTGELFF.